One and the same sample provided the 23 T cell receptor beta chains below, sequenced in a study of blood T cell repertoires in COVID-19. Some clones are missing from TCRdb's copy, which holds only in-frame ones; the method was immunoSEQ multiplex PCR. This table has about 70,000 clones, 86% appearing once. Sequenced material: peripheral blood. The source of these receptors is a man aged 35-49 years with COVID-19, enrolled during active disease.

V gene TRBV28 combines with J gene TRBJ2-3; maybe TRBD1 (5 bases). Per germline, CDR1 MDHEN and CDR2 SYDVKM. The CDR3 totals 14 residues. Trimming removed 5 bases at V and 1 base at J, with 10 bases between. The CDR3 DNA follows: TGTGCCAGCAGTGGCGGACAAGGCACAGATACGCAGTATTTT. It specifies CASSGGQGTDTQYF.

CDR3 sequence: CASRPGQPGANVLTF. The CDR3 region has the DNA TGTGCCAGCAGACCAGGACAGCCTGGGGCCAACGTCCTGACTTTC. This rearrangement joins TRBV11-1 to TRBJ2-6, with D tentatively TRBD1 (6 bases). The germline V and J ends were trimmed by 6 bases and 2 bases, with 11 bases remaining between them. The CDR3 is 15 amino acids. Per germline, CDR1 SGHAT and CDR2 FQDESV (reference sequence).

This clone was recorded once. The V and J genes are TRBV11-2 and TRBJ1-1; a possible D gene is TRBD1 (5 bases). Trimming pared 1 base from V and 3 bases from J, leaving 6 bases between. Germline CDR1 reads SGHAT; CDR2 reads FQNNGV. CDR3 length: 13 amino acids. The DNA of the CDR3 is TGTGCCAGCAGCTTAGCAGGGTACACTGAAGCTTTCTTT. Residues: CASSLAGYTEAFF. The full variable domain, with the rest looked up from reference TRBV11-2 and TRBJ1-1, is EAGVAQSPRYKIIEKRQSVAFWCNPISGHATLYWYQQILGQGPKLLIQFQNNGVVDDSQLPKDRFSAERLKGVDSTLKIQPAKLEDSAVYLCASSLAGYTEAFFGQGTRLTVV.

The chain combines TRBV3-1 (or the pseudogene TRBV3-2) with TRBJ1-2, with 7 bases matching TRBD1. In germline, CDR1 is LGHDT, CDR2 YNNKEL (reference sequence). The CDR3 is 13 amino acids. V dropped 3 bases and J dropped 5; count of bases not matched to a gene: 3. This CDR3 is CASSQGQNYGYTF. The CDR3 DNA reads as TGTGCCAGCAGCCAGGGACAGAATTATGGCTACACCTTC.

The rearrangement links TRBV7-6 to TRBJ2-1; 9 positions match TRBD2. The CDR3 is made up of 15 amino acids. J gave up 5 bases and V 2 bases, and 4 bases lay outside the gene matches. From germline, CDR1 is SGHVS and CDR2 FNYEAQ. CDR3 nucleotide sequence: TGTGCCAGCAGCTTAAGCGGGGGGAAGGACAATGAGCAGTTCTTC. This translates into CASSLSGGKDNEQFF.

CDR3: CASSDRPGRAGGWERQETQYF. DNA of the CDR3: TGTGCCAGCAGTGACCGCCCCGGACGAGCGGGGGGCTGGGAAAGGCAAGAGACCCAGTACTTC. This sequence joins TRBV27 and TRBJ2-5; 9 bases align to TRBD2. The J segment lost 2 bases and the V segment lost 5 bases, leaving 24 bases of the junction unmatched. The germline V gene has CDR1 MNHEY and CDR2 SMNVEV (reference sequence). The CDR3 runs 21 residues.

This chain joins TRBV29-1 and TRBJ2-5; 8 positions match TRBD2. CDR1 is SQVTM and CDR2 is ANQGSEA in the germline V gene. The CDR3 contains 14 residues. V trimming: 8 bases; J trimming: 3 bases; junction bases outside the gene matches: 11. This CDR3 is CSTLREGGEETQYF. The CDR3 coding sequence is TGCAGCACACTCCGGGAGGGAGGGGAAGAGACCCAGTACTTC.

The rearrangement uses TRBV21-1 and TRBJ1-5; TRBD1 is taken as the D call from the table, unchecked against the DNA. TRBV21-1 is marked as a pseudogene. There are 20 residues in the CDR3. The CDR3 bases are TGTGCCAGCAGGAAGTCGGGGTTGGACAGGCGGCGCTGGGGCAATCAGCCCCAGCATTTT. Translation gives CASRKSGLDRRRWGNQPQHF.

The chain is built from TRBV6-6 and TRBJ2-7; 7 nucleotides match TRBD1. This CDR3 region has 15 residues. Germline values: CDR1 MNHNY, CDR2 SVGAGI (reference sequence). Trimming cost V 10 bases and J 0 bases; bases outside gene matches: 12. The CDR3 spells CATVKGGESSYEQYF. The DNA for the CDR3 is TGTGCCACCGTGAAAGGGGGCGAAAGCTCCTACGAGCAGTACTTC.

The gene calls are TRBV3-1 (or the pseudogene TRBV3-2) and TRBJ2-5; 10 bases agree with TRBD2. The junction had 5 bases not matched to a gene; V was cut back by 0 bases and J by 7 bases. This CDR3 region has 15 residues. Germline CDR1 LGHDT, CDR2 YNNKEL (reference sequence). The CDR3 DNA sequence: TGTGCCAGCAGCCAAGATGCAAGCGGGGGGGGGACCCAGTACTTC. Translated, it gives CASSQDASGGGTQYF.

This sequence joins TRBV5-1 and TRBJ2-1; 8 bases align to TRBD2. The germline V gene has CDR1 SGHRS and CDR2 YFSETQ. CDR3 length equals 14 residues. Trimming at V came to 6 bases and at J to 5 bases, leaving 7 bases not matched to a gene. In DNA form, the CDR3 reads TGCGCCAGCACACCGACTAGCGCGAACAATGAGCAGTTCTTC. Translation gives CASTPTSANNEQFF. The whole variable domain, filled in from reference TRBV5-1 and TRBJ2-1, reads KAGVTQTPRYLIKTRGQQVTLSCSPISGHRSVSWYQQTPGQGLQFLFEYFSETQRNKGNFPGRFSGRQFSNSRSEMNVSTLELGDSALYLCASTPTSANNEQFFGPGTRLTVL.

The CDR3 protein is CTSSFKRAPLDYQPQHF. The CDR3 coding sequence is TGCACCAGCAGCTTTAAGCGAGCTCCACTAGACTATCAGCCCCAGCATTTT. The rearrangement uses TRBV1 and TRBJ1-5. TRBV1 is noted as a pseudogene. The CDR3 is made up of 17 amino acids.

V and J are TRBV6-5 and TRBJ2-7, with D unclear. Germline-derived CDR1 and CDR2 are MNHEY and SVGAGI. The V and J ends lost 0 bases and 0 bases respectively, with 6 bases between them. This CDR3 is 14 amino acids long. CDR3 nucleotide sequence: TGTGCCAGCAGTTACTCGGCAGTCTCCTACGAGCAGTACTTC. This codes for CASSYSAVSYEQYF.

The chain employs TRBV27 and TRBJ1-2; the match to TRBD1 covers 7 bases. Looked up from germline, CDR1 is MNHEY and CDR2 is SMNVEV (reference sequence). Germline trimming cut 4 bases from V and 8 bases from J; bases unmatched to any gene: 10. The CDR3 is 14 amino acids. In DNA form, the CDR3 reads TGTGCCAGCAGTTCACGACAGGGTCTTGAGGGCTACACCTTC. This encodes CASSSRQGLEGYTF.

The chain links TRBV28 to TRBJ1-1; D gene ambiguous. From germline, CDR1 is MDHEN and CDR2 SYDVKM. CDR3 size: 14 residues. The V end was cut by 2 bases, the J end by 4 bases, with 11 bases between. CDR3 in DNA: TGTGCCAGCAGTTTACTTCGGGTGGGCACTGAAGCTTTCTTT. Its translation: CASSLLRVGTEAFF.

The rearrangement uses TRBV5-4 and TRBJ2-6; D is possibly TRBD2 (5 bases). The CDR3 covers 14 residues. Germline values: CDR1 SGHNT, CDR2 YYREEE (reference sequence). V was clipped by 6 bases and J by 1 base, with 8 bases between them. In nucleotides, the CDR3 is TGTGCCAGCAACCCGGGGTCTGGGGCCAACGTCCTGACTTTC. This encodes CASNPGSGANVLTF. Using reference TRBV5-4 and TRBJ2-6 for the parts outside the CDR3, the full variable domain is ETGVTQSPTHLIKTRGQQVTLRCSSQSGHNTVSWYQQALGQGPQFIFQYYREEENGRGNFPPRFSGLQFPNYSSELNVNALELDDSALYLCASNPGSGANVLTFGAGSRLTVL.

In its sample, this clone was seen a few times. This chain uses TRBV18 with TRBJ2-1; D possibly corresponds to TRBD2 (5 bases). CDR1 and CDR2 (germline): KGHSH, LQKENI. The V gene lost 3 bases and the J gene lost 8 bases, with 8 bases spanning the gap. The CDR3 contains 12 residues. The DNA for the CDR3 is TGTGCCAGCTCACCCCAGGAGGATGAGCAGTTCTTC. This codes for CASSPQEDEQFF.

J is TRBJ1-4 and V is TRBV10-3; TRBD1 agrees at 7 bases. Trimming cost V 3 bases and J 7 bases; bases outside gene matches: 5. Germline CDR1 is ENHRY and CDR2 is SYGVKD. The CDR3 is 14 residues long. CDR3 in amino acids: CAISEGGMGEKLFF. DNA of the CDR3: TGTGCCATCAGTGAAGGGGGCATGGGTGAAAAACTGTTTTTT.

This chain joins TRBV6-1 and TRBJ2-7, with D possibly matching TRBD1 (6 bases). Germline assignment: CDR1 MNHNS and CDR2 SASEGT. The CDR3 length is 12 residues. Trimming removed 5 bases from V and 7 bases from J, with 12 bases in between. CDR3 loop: CASSQQGREQYF. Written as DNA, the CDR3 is TGTGCCAGCAGTCAACAGGGTAGAGAGCAGTACTTC.

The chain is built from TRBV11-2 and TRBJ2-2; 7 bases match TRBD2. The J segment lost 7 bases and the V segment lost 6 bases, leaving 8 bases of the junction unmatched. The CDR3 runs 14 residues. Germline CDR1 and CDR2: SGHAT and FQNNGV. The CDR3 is CASRPGEGNGELFF. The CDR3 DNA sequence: TGTGCCAGCAGACCCGGGGAGGGGAACGGGGAGCTGTTTTTT.

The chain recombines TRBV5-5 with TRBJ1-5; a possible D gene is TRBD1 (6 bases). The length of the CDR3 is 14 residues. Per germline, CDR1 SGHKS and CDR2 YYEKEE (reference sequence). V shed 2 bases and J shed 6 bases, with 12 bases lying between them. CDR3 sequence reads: CASSLGQSGQPQHF. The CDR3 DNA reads TGTGCCAGCAGCTTAGGACAGTCAGGTCAGCCCCAGCATTTT. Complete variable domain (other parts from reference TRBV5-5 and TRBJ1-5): DAGVTQSPTHLIKTRGQQVTLRCSPISGHKSVSWYQQVLGQGPQFIFQYYEKEERGRGNFPDRFSARQFPNYSSELNVNALLLGDSALYLCASSLGQSGQPQHFGDGTRLSIL.

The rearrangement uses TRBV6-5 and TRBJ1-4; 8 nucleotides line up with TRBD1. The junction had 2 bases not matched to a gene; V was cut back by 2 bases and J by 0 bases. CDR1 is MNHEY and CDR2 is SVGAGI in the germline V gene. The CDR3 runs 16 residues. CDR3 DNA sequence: TGTGCCAGCAGTTACCGGACAGGGTCAACTAATGAAAAACTGTTTTTT. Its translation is CASSYRTGSTNEKLFF.

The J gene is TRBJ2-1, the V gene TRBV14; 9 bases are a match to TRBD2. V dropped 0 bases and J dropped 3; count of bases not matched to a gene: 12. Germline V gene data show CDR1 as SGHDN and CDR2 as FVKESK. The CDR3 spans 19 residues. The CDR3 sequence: CASSQDRAGGPGVYNEQFF. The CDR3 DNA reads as TGTGCCAGCAGCCAAGATCGCGCGGGGGGGCCGGGTGTCTACAATGAGCAGTTCTTC.